The 14 T cell receptor beta chains reported below all come from one sample, sequenced in a study of T cells in Graves' hyperthyroidism and ophthalmopathy. RNA transcripts provided the source from which TCR beta CDR3 regions were amplified. The HTBI primer set was used in a first-round RT-PCR of the TCR CDR3. One entry per CDR3 protein, called by TCRdb with MiXCR from the multiplex PCR reads. The data contain about 700,000 distinct CDR3 sequences, about 15% of them singletons. The specimen was blood. These receptors were taken from a woman younger than 30 with Graves' hyperthyroidism.

The gene calls are TRBV6-5 and TRBJ2-1; D ambiguous. Germline loops: CDR1 MNHEY, CDR2 SVGAGI. This CDR3 comprises 15 residues. Trimming removed 2 bases from V and 7 bases from J, with 15 bases in between. The CDR3 nucleotides read TGTGCCAGCAGTTACCTCGACGGTCGGCGGAATGAGCAGTTCTTC. It translates to CASSYLDGRRNEQFF.

This clonotype appeared many times. The genes are TRBV20-1 and TRBJ1-3; D unresolved. This CDR3 is 14 amino acids long. Trimming shortened V by 6 bases and J by 4 bases, and 16 bases separated the two germline ends. Looked up from germline, CDR1 is DFQATT and CDR2 is SNEGSKA (reference sequence). CDR3 protein: CSAPYLGSGNTIYF. CDR3 in DNA: TGCAGTGCCCCCTATTTGGGATCAGGAAACACCATATATTTT.

The genes are TRBV7-9 and TRBJ2-3; D gene ambiguous. The germline CDR1 and CDR2 sequences are SEHNR and FQNEAQ (reference sequence). The V end was cut by 5 bases, the J end by 6 bases, with 15 bases between. This CDR3 comprises 14 residues. This CDR3 reads CASSLKVGWDTQYF. In DNA, the CDR3 is TGTGCCAGCAGCCTAAAAGTGGGTTGGGATACGCAGTATTTT.

Of note for this clonotype: Being one base from a much bigger clone, this may be a read error. The chain links TRBV30 to TRBJ2-7; D could derive from TRBD1 or TRBD2 (6 bases each). Germline values: CDR1 GTSNPN, CDR2 SVGIG (reference sequence). The CDR3 loop spans 14 amino acids. CDR3 residues: CAWSNTGGPYEQCF. The CDR3 region has the DNA TGTGCCTGGAGTAATACTGGGGGGCCCTACGAGCAGTGCTTC.

The CDR3, as DNA: TGTGCCAGCAGCCCGGGGGCGGGAGCTCTCAGTGGAGAGACCCAGTACTTC. It is translated as CASSPGAGALSGETQYF. The genes are TRBV9 and TRBJ2-5; maybe TRBD2 (7 bases). There are 17 residues in the CDR3. V dropped 4 bases and J dropped 4 bases, with 23 bases sitting between them. Looked up from germline, CDR1 is SGDLS and CDR2 is YYNGEE.

There are many counts of this clonotype. V and J are TRBV11-2 and TRBJ1-1; D gene unclear. CDR3 size: 11 residues. The ends were cut back, 2 bases at V and 6 bases at J, with 4 bases in the middle. CDR1 is SGHAT and CDR2 is FQNNGV in the germline V gene. Here the CDR3 reads CASSLSAEAFF. CDR3 coding DNA: TGTGCCAGCAGCTTAAGCGCTGAAGCTTTCTTT.

This clonotype showed up just a few times. The chain combines TRBV19 with TRBJ2-4, with a tentative D call TRBD2 (6 bases). The germline V gene has CDR1 LNHDA and CDR2 SQIVND (reference sequence). This CDR3 has 17 amino acids. The V and J ends lost 3 bases and 7 bases respectively, with 22 bases between them. CDR3 protein: CASSMRGSGFGPNIQYF. Written as DNA, the CDR3 is TGTGCCAGTAGTATGCGGGGATCTGGCTTTGGCCCCAACATTCAGTACTTC.

The sample holds a few counts of this clonotype. This chain uses TRBV19 with TRBJ1-1; D is unclear. The germline V gene encodes CDR1 LNHDA and CDR2 SQIVND (reference sequence). This CDR3 comprises 14 residues. The V end was cut by 3 bases, the J end by 1 base, with 9 bases between. DNA of the CDR3: TGTGCCAGTAGTATCAGGTGGGGGAACACTGAAGCTTTCTTT. Translated, it gives CASSIRWGNTEAFF.

Note on this clonotype: The germline gene is not matched at one end of the junction; a read error may be the cause. This chain links TRBV27 with TRBJ1-5; the D gene is possibly TRBD1 (6 bases). The CDR3 runs to 14 residues. Germline lookup yields CDR1 MNHEY and CDR2 SMNVEV (reference sequence). CDR3 sequence (DNA): TGTGCCGGCAGTCTAAACAGGGGCAATCAGCCCCAGCATTTT. This translates into CAGSLNRGNQPQHF.

This clonotype was observed at least ten times. The V and J genes are TRBV6-1 and TRBJ2-7, with TRBD2 identical over 11 bases. CDR3 length: 17 residues. V lost 5 bases, J lost 0 bases, and 9 bases stayed unmatched. CDR1 and CDR2 from the germline V gene are MNHNS and SASEGT. The CDR3 nucleotides are TGTGCCAGCAGTCCCGGACTAGCGGGTGCAAGCTCCTACGAGCAGTACTTC. Translating gives CASSPGLAGASSYEQYF.

The sample holds many counts of this clonotype. This rearrangement joins TRBV2 to TRBJ2-6; TRBD1 might be the D (5 bases). Looked up from germline, CDR1 is SNHLY and CDR2 is FYNNEI. This CDR3 comprises 14 residues. Between the trimmed V and J ends, which lost 4 bases and 3 bases, there was a span of 7 bases. CDR3 sequence reads: CASSVRVGANVLTF. CDR3 DNA: TGTGCCAGCAGTGTCAGGGTTGGGGCCAACGTCCTGACTTTC.

This clonotype was observed many times. This sequence joins TRBV2 and TRBJ2-1, with D tentatively TRBD2 (5 bases). The V gene lost 8 bases and the J gene lost 1 base, with 21 bases spanning the gap. The length of the CDR3 is 17 residues. Germline lookup yields CDR1 SNHLY and CDR2 FYNNEI. The chain's CDR3 is CASLALLERRSYNEQFF. The CDR3 DNA sequence: TGTGCCAGCCTTGCCCTTCTAGAGCGGCGGTCCTACAATGAGCAGTTCTTC.

This clonotype was observed a handful of times. The chain recombines TRBV11-2 with TRBJ2-2; 7 bases align to TRBD1. The CDR3 contains 16 residues. In germline, CDR1 is SGHAT, CDR2 FQNNGV. V was clipped by 5 bases and J by 0 bases; unmatched bases: 6. In DNA, the CDR3 is TGTGCCAGCAGCAAAAGACAGGGTTCGAACACCGGGGAGCTGTTTTTT. This encodes CASSKRQGSNTGELFF. Full variable domain (remainder filled in from reference TRBV11-2 and TRBJ2-2): EAGVAQSPRYKIIEKRQSVAFWCNPISGHATLYWYQQILGQGPKLLIQFQNNGVVDDSQLPKDRFSAERLKGVDSTLKIQPAKLEDSAVYLCASSKRQGSNTGELFFGEGSRLTVL.

The rearrangement uses TRBV11-3 and TRBJ1-3; the D is unclear. V was pared by 1 base and J by 3 bases, with 16 bases between. The CDR3 covers 17 residues. In germline, CDR1 is SGHNT, CDR2 YENEEA. CDR3 sequence (DNA): TGTGCCAGCAGCTTAGGGTCTCAAGCGGGCGATGGAAACACCATATATTTT. As protein: CASSLGSQAGDGNTIYF. Supplemented by reference TRBV11-3 and TRBJ1-3, the full variable domain reads EAGVVQSPRYKIIEKKQPVAFWCNPISGHNTLYWYLQNLGQGPELLIRYENEEAVDDSQLPKDRFSAERLKGVDSTLKIQPAELGDSAVYLCASSLGSQAGDGNTIYFGEGSWLTVV.